These 30 T cell receptor beta chains were all obtained from the same sample, sequenced in a study of control samples from healthy donors and cancer patients. Repertoires were generated with immunoSEQ multiplex PCR, while TCRdb's copy carries only in-frame clones and drops some. The table shows some 150,000 clones, with less than 95% occurring only once. Sequencing was done on a sample of blood. Receptors originate from a man aged 18 to 35 in good health.

The table lists this clone with a count of one. The chain recombines TRBV27 with TRBJ2-1; TRBD1 agrees at 9 bases. The V gene's germline CDR1 is MNHEY and CDR2 SMNVEV (reference sequence). With 2 bases clipped from V and 8 bases from J, the junction kept 10 bases outside the gene matches. The CDR3 loop spans 16 amino acids. The CDR3 nucleotides read TGTGCCAGCAGTTTAAATCCGGGGACAGGGAGGGATGAGCAGTTCTTC. Protein sequence: CASSLNPGTGRDEQFF.

This clone was observed once. The rearrangement uses TRBV3-1 (or the pseudogene TRBV3-2) and TRBJ2-5; possibly TRBD2 for D (5 bases). The V gene's germline CDR1 is LGHDT and CDR2 YNNKEL (reference sequence). Trimming took 1 base from V and 4 from J, leaving 19 bases between them. This CDR3 region has 17 residues. CDR3 DNA: TGTGCCAGCAGCCAAGTTTTCAGGTCGGAGGAGTCAGAGACCCAGTACTTC. Translation: CASSQVFRSEESETQYF.

The chain joins TRBV4-1 to TRBJ2-7; TRBD1 matches 10 bases. The J segment lost 2 bases and the V segment lost 3 bases, leaving 4 bases of the junction unmatched. This CDR3 region has 15 residues. Germline CDR1 and CDR2: MGHRA and YSYEKL. This CDR3 is CASSHPGTGAYEQYF. CDR3 coding DNA: TGCGCCAGCAGCCATCCCGGGACAGGGGCCTACGAGCAGTACTTC.

This chain uses TRBV19 with TRBJ2-5, with 9 bases identical to TRBD2. Germline V gene lookup returns CDR1 LNHDA and CDR2 SQIVND (reference sequence). Trimming took 5 bases from V and 9 from J; bases not matched to a gene: 22. This CDR3 region has 18 residues. The CDR3 DNA is TGTGCCAGTAGTCCCGAACCCCTCAAAGCGGGGGGCGGGAGGGCCCAGTACTTC. This sequence encodes CASSPEPLKAGGGRAQYF.

The rearrangement joins TRBV2 to TRBJ2-7; 13 nucleotides align to TRBD2. The CDR3 loop spans 15 amino acids. Germline V gene data show CDR1 as SNHLY and CDR2 as FYNNEI. Losses at the gene ends were 7 bases for V and 4 bases for J; bases not matched to a gene: 7. CDR3 DNA sequence: TGTGCCAGCACCCAACTAGCGGGGGGGTTATACGAGCAGTACTTC. This translates into CASTQLAGGLYEQYF.

This sequence joins TRBV2 and TRBJ1-4; D might be TRBD1 (5 bases). Germline V lookup: CDR1 SNHLY, CDR2 FYNNEI. The CDR3 consists of 15 residues. Trimming cost V 7 bases and J 0 bases, with 12 bases left between them. CDR3 nucleotide sequence: TGTGCCAGCACGCTCGACAGTGCAACTAATGAAAAACTGTTTTTT. Its translation: CASTLDSATNEKLFF.

This clone was observed once. The chain uses TRBV5-4 and TRBJ2-7; 15 bases map to TRBD2. The CDR3 contains 16 residues. Per the germline V gene, CDR1 is SGHNT and CDR2 is YYREEE (reference sequence). V shed 4 bases and J 4 bases; nucleotides not matched to a gene: 6. The CDR3 sequence: CASSPGLAGGAYEQYF. The DNA for the CDR3 is TGTGCCAGCAGCCCCGGACTAGCGGGGGGGGCGTACGAGCAGTACTTC.

The chain recombines TRBV6-2 or TRBV6-3 with TRBJ1-2; D possibly corresponds to TRBD1 (5 bases). Germline lookup yields CDR1 MNHEY and CDR2 SVGEGT. Trimming shortened V by 5 bases and J by 4 bases, and 17 bases separated the two germline ends. The CDR3 runs to 15 residues. The CDR3 loop reads CASSNRRQGSYGYTF. DNA for the CDR3: TGTGCCAGCAGTAACCGACGCCAGGGTTCCTATGGCTACACCTTC.

The V gene is TRBV18, the J gene TRBJ1-1, with D possibly matching TRBD1 (6 bases). Between the trimmed V and J ends, which lost 0 bases and 1 base, there was a span of 15 bases. Germline V gene lookup returns CDR1 KGHSH and CDR2 LQKENI. CDR3 length: 17 residues. CDR3: CASSPPVGQGKNTEAFF. As DNA, the CDR3 is TGTGCCAGCTCACCACCGGTTGGGCAGGGGAAGAACACTGAAGCTTTCTTT.

V and J are TRBV12-3 or TRBV12-4 and TRBJ1-1; D call uncertain. The ends were cut back, 1 base at V and 0 bases at J, with 3 bases in the middle. The length of the CDR3 is 13 residues. The CDR3 here is CASSLEVNTEAFF. Here the CDR3 DNA reads TGTGCCAGCAGTTTAGAGGTGAACACTGAAGCTTTCTTT.

This rearrangement joins TRBV28 to TRBJ2-2, with 8 bases fitting TRBD1. Germline V gene lookup returns CDR1 MDHEN and CDR2 SYDVKM. V was pared by 3 bases and J by 6 bases, with 3 bases of the junction left unmatched. This CDR3 has 14 amino acids. The CDR3 spells CASSFVQGAGELFF. The CDR3 DNA sequence: TGTGCCAGCAGTTTCGTACAGGGGGCCGGGGAGCTGTTTTTT.

The chain employs TRBV18 and TRBJ2-1, with D perhaps being TRBD1 or TRBD2 (6 bases each). This CDR3 region has 15 residues. Trimming took 0 bases from V and 7 from J, leaving 13 bases between them. Germline assignment: CDR1 KGHSH and CDR2 LQKENI. CDR3 in amino acids: CASSPPGGARNEQFF. The CDR3 region has the DNA TGTGCCAGCTCACCACCCGGGGGCGCGAGGAATGAGCAGTTCTTC.

J is TRBJ1-1 and V is TRBV7-3; possibly TRBD1 for D (5 bases). The CDR3 loop spans 13 amino acids. The germline gives CDR1 SGHTA, CDR2 FQGTGA. V was cut by 6 bases and J by 0 bases, with 8 bases left in between. In nucleotides, the CDR3 is TGTGCCAGCAGACGGGACCTGAACACTGAAGCTTTCTTT. Translating it yields CASRRDLNTEAFF.

The chain couples TRBV9 to TRBJ2-7, with D tentatively TRBD1 (5 bases). CDR1 is SGDLS, CDR2 YYNGEE, per germline. The CDR3 has 14 amino acids. V was pared by 0 bases and J by 6 bases, with 13 bases between. CDR3 region: CASSVDQGGPEQYF. The CDR3, as DNA: TGTGCCAGCAGCGTAGATCAGGGTGGCCCCGAGCAGTACTTC.

The rearrangement uses TRBV19 and TRBJ1-6; no clear D gene. Trimming removed 9 bases from V and 10 bases from J, with 28 bases in between. This CDR3 is built from 17 residues. Germline V gene lookup returns CDR1 LNHDA and CDR2 SQIVND (reference sequence). Here the CDR3 DNA reads TGTGCCAGCGCGCTGTATACCGGACGGGGTGCGGACTCACCCCTCCACTTT. Translation gives CASALYTGRGADSPLHF.

The chain combines TRBV4-3 with TRBJ2-3; 10 positions match TRBD2. Trimming removed 0 bases from V and 6 bases from J; junction bases left unmatched: 9. The CDR3 contains 17 residues. Looked up from germline, CDR1 is LGHNA and CDR2 is YSLEER. The chain's CDR3 is CASSQDHPSGGQDTQYF. CDR3 DNA: TGCGCCAGCAGCCAAGATCATCCTAGCGGGGGTCAGGATACGCAGTATTTT.

This rearrangement joins TRBV25-1 to TRBJ2-7, with D tentatively TRBD1 or TRBD2 (5 bases each). The germline V gene has CDR1 MGHDK and CDR2 SYGVNS. Between the trimmed V and J ends, which lost 3 bases and 5 bases, there was a span of 14 bases. The CDR3 is 14 amino acids. CDR3 in DNA: TGTGCCAGCAGTGACGGGCCAGGGCGGGACGAGCAGTACTTC. Its translation: CASSDGPGRDEQYF.

The chain employs TRBV28 and TRBJ1-2, with 9 bases identical to TRBD1. Germline V gene sequence: CDR1 MDHEN, CDR2 SYDVKM. The CDR3 totals 13 residues. Losses at the gene ends were 6 bases for V and 8 bases for J; bases not matched to a gene: 7. CDR3 sequence reads: CASRTTGGNGYTF. DNA for the CDR3: TGTGCCAGCAGGACGACAGGGGGAAACGGCTACACCTTC.

The V and J genes are TRBV29-1 and TRBJ2-1; D is unclear. The germline gives CDR1 SQVTM, CDR2 ANQGSEA. The CDR3 contains 11 residues. Trimming removed 7 bases at V and 14 bases at J, with 18 bases between. CDR3 amino acids: CSAARSAMEFF. In nucleotides, the CDR3 is TGCAGCGCCGCGAGGAGTGCTATGGAGTTCTTC.

The chain recombines TRBV2 with TRBJ2-5; D is unresolved. This CDR3 has 13 amino acids. Trimming stripped 7 bases from V and 7 bases from J, with 16 bases between. Germline V gene lookup returns CDR1 SNHLY and CDR2 FYNNEI. DNA of the CDR3: TGTGCCAGCAACTCCCGGCTCGTACGGACCCAGTACTTC. This gives the protein CASNSRLVRTQYF.

This rearrangement joins TRBV5-8 to TRBJ2-5; 9 bases match TRBD1. V shed 9 bases and J 4 bases; nucleotides not matched to a gene: 13. Germline loops: CDR1 SGHTS, CDR2 YDEGEE. The CDR3 is made up of 15 amino acids. In nucleotides, the CDR3 is TGTGCCATCGCCGCCTTTGGACAGGGGTCAGAGACCCAGTACTTC. This codes for CAIAAFGQGSETQYF. The full variable domain, its missing parts supplied by reference TRBV5-8 and TRBJ2-5, is EAGVTQSPTHLIKTRGQQATLRCSPISGHTSVYWYQQALGLGLQFLLWYDEGEERNRGNFPPRFSGRQFPNYSSELNVNALELEDSALYLCAIAAFGQGSETQYFGPGTRLLVL.

This chain links TRBV7-6 with TRBJ2-7, with 13 bases that match TRBD2. The CDR3 is 14 amino acids. Per germline, CDR1 SGHVS and CDR2 FNYEAQ. Trimming removed 5 bases from V and 7 bases from J; junction bases left unmatched: 5. CDR3 nucleotides: TGTGCCAGCAGCATAACTAGCGGGGGGGGAGAGCAGTACTTC. Translation: CASSITSGGGEQYF.

This clone was seen only once. The CDR3 carries no conserved terminal phenylalanine or tryptophan, so it likely arises from a read error. It is unclear where the CDR3 begins or ends on the DNA, so no DNA is shown, and the CDR3 is as TCRdb lists it. V gene TRBV24-1 combines with J gene TRBJ2-6. Germline loops: CDR1 KGHDR, CDR2 SFDVKD. The CDR3 is made up of 10 amino acids, end residues included. CDR3 sequence reads: CATPFPERLV.

The chain is built from TRBV5-4 and TRBJ1-4; D possibly corresponds to TRBD1 (6 bases). CDR1 and CDR2 from the germline V gene are SGHNT and YYREEE (reference sequence). The germline V and J ends were trimmed by 2 bases and 3 bases, with 11 bases remaining between them. The CDR3 loop spans 15 amino acids. Written as DNA, the CDR3 is TGTGCCAGCAGCTTTGAGGACAGCTCTAATGAAAAACTGTTTTTT. This encodes CASSFEDSSNEKLFF. Full variable domain (outside the CDR3, taken from reference TRBV5-4 and TRBJ1-4): ETGVTQSPTHLIKTRGQQVTLRCSSQSGHNTVSWYQQALGQGPQFIFQYYREEENGRGNFPPRFSGLQFPNYSSELNVNALELDDSALYLCASSFEDSSNEKLFFGSGTQLSVL.

The table lists this clone with a count of one. The rearrangement uses TRBV7-3 and TRBJ2-2; D is unclear. Trimming cost V 1 base and J 5 bases, with 5 bases left between them. From germline, CDR1 is SGHTA and CDR2 FQGTGA. The length of the CDR3 is 13 residues. CDR3 DNA: TGTGCCAGCAGCTTAAGATCGACCGGGGAGCTGTTTTTT. It translates to CASSLRSTGELFF. The entire variable domain, with the rest obtained from reference TRBV7-3 and TRBJ2-2, is as follows: GAGVSQTPSNKVTEKGKYVELRCDPISGHTALYWYRQSLGQGPEFLIYFQGTGAADDSGLPNDRFFAVRPEGSVSTLKIQRTERGDSAVYLCASSLRSTGELFFGEGSRLTVL.

The chain combines TRBV6-2 or TRBV6-3 with TRBJ1-5, with D possibly TRBD1 on 6 matching bases. The V end was cut by 2 bases, the J end by 4 bases, with 12 bases between. Germline CDR1 MNHEY, CDR2 SVGEGT. The CDR3 spans 15 residues. CDR3 sequence reads: CASSYVGGANQPQHF. The CDR3, as DNA: TGTGCCAGCAGTTACGTAGGGGGAGCAAATCAGCCCCAGCATTTT.

The gene calls are TRBV6-2 or TRBV6-3 and TRBJ1-5; TRBD1 agrees at 7 bases. V was clipped by 1 base and J by 5 bases; unmatched bases: 5. This CDR3 region has 15 residues. Germline CDR1 is MNHEY and CDR2 is SVGEGT. CDR3 loop: CASSYLDRPDQPQHF. As DNA, the CDR3 is TGTGCCAGCAGTTACTTGGACAGGCCGGATCAGCCCCAGCATTTT.

This sequence joins TRBV12-3 or TRBV12-4 and TRBJ2-1; tentatively, D is TRBD1 (6 bases). V lost 5 bases and J 15 bases, leaving 14 bases between the germline ends. The CDR3 length is 11 residues. The CDR3 here is CASSPGVGGFF. CDR3 in DNA: TGTGCCAGCAGTCCAGGGGTTGGGGGGTTCTTC.

The gene calls are TRBV6-5 and TRBJ2-7; D not resolved. The CDR3 is 14 residues long. V was pared by 2 bases and J by 0 bases, with 8 bases between. Germline CDR1 reads MNHEY; CDR2 reads SVGAGI. CDR3 nucleotides: TGTGCCAGCAGTTACAGGGATAGCTCCTACGAGCAGTACTTC. This gives the protein CASSYRDSSYEQYF.

The chain recombines TRBV6-2 or TRBV6-3 with TRBJ2-7; D is unclear. The V gene lost 1 base and the J gene lost 5 bases, with 9 bases spanning the gap. Germline V gives CDR1 MNHEY, CDR2 SVGEGT. The CDR3 loop spans 13 amino acids. CDR3 bases: TGTGCCAGCAGTTACTATGGGTACCACGAGCAGTACTTC. It encodes CASSYYGYHEQYF.